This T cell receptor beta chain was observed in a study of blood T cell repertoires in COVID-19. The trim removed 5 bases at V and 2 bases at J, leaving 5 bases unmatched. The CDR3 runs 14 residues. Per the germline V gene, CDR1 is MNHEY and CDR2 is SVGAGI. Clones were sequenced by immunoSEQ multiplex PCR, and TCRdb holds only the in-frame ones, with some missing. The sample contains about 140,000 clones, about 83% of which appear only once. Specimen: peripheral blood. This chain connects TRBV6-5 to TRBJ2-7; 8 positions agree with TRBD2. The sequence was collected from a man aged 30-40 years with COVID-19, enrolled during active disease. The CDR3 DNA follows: TGTGCCAGCAGTCGGAGACTAGCGACCTACGAGCAGTACTTC. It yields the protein CASSRRLATYEQYF.